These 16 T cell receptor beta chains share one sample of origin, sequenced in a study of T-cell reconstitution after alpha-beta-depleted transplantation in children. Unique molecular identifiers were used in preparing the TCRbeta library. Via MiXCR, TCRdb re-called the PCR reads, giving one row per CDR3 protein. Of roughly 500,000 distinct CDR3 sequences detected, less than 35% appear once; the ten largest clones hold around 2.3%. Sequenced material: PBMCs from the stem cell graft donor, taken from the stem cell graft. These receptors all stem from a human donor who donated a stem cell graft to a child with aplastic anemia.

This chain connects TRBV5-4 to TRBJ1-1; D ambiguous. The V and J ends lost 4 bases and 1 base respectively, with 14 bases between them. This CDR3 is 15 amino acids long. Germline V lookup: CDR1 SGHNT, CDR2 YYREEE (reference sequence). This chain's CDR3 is CASSGSRGPNTEAFF. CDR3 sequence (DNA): TGTGCCAGCAGCGGGAGTCGGGGTCCGAACACTGAAGCTTTCTTT.

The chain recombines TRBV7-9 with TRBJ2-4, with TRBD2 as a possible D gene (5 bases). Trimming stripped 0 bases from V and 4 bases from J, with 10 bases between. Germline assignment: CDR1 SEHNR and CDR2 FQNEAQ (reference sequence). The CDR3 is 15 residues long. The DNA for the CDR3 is TGTGCCAGCAGCTTAGCGGGAGCCAAGAAAAACATTCAGTACTTC. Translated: CASSLAGAKKNIQYF.

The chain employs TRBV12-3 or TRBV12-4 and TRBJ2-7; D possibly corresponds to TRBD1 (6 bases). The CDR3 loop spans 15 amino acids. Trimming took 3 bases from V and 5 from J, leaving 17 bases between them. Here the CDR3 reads CASSFLGATLDEQYF. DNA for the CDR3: TGTGCCAGCAGTTTTTTGGGGGCCACTTTGGACGAGCAGTACTTC.

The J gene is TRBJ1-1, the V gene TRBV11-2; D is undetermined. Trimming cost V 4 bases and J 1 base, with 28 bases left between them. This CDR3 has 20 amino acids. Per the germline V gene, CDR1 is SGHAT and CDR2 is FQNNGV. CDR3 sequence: CASSWAPVGRFMYGNTEAFF. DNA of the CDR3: TGTGCCAGCAGCTGGGCCCCCGTCGGCAGGTTTATGTACGGGAACACTGAAGCTTTCTTT.

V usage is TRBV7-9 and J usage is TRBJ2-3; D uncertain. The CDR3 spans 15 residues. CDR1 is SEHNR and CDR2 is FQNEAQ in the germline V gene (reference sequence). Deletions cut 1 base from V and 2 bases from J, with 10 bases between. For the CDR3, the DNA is TGTGCCAGCAGCTTAGGTGTAAAGAACACAGATACGCAGTATTTT. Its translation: CASSLGVKNTDTQYF.

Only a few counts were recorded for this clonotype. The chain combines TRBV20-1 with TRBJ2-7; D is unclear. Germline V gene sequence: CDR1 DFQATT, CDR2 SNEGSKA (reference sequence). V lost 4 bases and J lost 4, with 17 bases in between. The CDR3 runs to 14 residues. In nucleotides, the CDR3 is TGCAGTGCTAAGGACGGCGTGGTGGATTACGAGCAGTACTTC. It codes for CSAKDGVVDYEQYF.

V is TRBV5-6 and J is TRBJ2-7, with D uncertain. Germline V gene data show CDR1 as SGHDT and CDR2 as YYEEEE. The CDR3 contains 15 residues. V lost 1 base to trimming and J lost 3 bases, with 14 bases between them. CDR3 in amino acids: CASSLLGRSNYEQYV. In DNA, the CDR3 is TGTGCCAGCAGCTTGTTGGGCAGGTCAAACTACGAGCAGTACGTC.

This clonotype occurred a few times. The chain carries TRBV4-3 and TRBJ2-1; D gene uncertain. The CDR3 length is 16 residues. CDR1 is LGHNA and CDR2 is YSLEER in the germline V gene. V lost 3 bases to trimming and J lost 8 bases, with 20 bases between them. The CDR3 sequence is CASSHGKAPGFHEQFF. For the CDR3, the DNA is TGCGCCAGCAGCCACGGTAAAGCTCCTGGTTTCCATGAGCAGTTCTTC.

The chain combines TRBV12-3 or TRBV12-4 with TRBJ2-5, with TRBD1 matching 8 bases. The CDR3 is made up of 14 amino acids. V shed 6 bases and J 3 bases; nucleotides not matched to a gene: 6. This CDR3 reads CASSQTGAKETQYF. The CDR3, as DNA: TGTGCCAGCAGCCAGACAGGGGCCAAAGAGACCCAGTACTTC.

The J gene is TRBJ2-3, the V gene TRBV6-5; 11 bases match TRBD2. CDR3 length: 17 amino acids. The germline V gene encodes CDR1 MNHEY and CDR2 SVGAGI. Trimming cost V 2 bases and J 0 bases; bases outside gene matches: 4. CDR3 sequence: CASSYRGTSGSTDTQYF. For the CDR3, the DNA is TGTGCCAGCAGTTACCGTGGGACTAGCGGTAGCACAGATACGCAGTATTTT.

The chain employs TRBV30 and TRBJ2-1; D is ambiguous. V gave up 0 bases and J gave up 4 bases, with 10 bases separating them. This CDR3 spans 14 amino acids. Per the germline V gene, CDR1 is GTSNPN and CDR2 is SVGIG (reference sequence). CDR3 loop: CAWSVSDFYNEQFF. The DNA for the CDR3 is TGTGCCTGGAGTGTATCTGACTTTTACAATGAGCAGTTCTTC.

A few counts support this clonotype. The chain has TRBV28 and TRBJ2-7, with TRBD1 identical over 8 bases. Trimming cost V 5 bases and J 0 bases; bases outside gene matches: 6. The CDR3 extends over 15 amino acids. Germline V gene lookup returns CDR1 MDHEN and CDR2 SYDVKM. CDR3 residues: CASSVNRGDSYEQYF. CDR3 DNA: TGTGCCAGCAGTGTGAACAGGGGGGACTCCTACGAGCAGTACTTC. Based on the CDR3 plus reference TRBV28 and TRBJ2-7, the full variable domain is DVKVTQSSRYLVKRTGEKVFLECVQDMDHENMFWYRQDPGLGLRLIYFSYDVKMKEKGDIPEGYSVSREKKERFSLILESASTNQTSMYLCASSVNRGDSYEQYFGPGTRLTVT.

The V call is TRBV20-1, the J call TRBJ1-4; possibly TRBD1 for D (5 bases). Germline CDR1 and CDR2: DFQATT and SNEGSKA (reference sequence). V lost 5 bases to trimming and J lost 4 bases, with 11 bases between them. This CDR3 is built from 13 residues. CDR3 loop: CSAYDSVNEKLFF. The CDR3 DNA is TGCAGTGCTTACGACAGCGTTAATGAAAAACTGTTTTTT.

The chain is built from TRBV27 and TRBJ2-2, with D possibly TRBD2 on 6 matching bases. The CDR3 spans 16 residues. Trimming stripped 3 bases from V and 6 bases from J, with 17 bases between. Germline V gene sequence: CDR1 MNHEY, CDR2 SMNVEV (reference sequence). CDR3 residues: CASSLYGDPGAGELFF. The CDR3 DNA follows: TGTGCCAGCAGTTTGTACGGGGACCCGGGGGCCGGGGAGCTGTTTTTT.

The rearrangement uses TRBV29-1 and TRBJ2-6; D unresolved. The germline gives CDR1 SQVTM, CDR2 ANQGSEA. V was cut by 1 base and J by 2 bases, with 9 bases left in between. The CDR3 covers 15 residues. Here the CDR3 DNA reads TGCAGCGTTGAAGGAACTCAGGCTGGGGCCAACGTCCTGACTTTC. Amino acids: CSVEGTQAGANVLTF. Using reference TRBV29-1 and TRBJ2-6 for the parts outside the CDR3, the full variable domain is SAVISQKPSRDICQRGTSLTIQCQVDSQVTMMFWYRQQPGQSLTLIATANQGSEATYESGFVIDKFPISRPNLTFSTLTVSNMSPEDSSIYLCSVEGTQAGANVLTFGAGSRLTVL.

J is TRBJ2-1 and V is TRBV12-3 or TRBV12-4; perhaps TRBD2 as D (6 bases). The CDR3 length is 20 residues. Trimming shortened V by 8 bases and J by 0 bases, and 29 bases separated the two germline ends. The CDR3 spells CASLGFTRDFRGSSYNEQFF. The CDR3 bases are TGTGCCAGCCTAGGCTTCACCCGGGATTTCCGGGGGAGCTCCTACAATGAGCAGTTCTTC.